This TCR beta chain originates from a study of Graves' ophthalmopathy and Graves' hyperthyroidism. Diagnosis used clinical symptoms, serum thyroxine, TRAb, thyroid ultrasound and orbital computed tomography. Germline CDR1 is SEHNR and CDR2 is FQNEAQ (reference sequence). The CDR3 sequence is 16 residues long. Trimming removed 1 base from V and 4 bases from J; junction bases left unmatched: 6. TCR beta CDR3 regions were amplified from RNA transcripts. The first round was an RT-PCR with HTBI primers, and the second round was a multiplex PCR. Via MiXCR, TCRdb re-called the multiplex PCR reads, giving one row per CDR3 protein. The sample contains more than 1,000,000 distinct CDR3 sequences, 35% to 40% of which appear only once.

The clonotype was recovered from an adult man with Graves' hyperthyroidism. Sequenced sample: peripheral blood or thyroid tissue (not recorded which). The J gene is TRBJ1-1, the V gene TRBV7-9; 10 positions match TRBD1. CDR3 protein: CASSLGPGQGITEAFF. DNA of the CDR3: TGTGCCAGCAGCTTAGGACCGGGACAGGGGATCACTGAAGCTTTCTTT.